Each of the 20 T cell receptor beta chains below was sequenced from the same sample in a study of shared clonotypes between healthy human individuals. The table came from immunoSEQ multiplex PCR; TCRdb's copy has only in-frame clones and leaves some out. The table lists around 2.3 million clones, around 95% of them singletons. Source material: naive CD4+ T cells sorted from blood. As for subset: CD45RA+ positively selected. These receptor sequences come from a man between 18 and 29 years old in good health.

A note on this clone: Additional DNA sequences in this sample encode the identical CDR3. The V gene is TRBV9, the J gene TRBJ1-2; maybe TRBD1 (5 bases). Germline V gene data show CDR1 as SGDLS and CDR2 as YYNGEE. The V end was cut by 1 base, the J end by 4 bases, with 8 bases between. The CDR3 spans 13 residues. The CDR3 sequence: CASSVQGSYGYTF. In DNA form, the CDR3 reads TGTGCCAGCAGCGTACAGGGTTCCTATGGCTACACCTTC.

DNA of the CDR3: TGTGCCACCGTACTAAGCCCAAAAAACATTCAGTACTTC. It encodes CATVLSPKNIQYF. The chain links TRBV2 to TRBJ2-4; D call uncertain. The V end lost 10 bases, the J end lost 4 bases, and 14 bases lay between the germline ends. Germline V gene sequence: CDR1 SNHLY, CDR2 FYNNEI. This CDR3 has 13 residues.

V usage is TRBV6-6 and J usage is TRBJ1-2; D is ambiguous. This CDR3 is built from 13 residues. V gave up 6 bases and J gave up 2 bases, with 10 bases separating them. Germline V gene data show CDR1 as MNHNY and CDR2 as SVGAGI (reference sequence). The CDR3 sequence is CASSPVGNYGYTF. CDR3 coding DNA: TGTGCCAGCAGCCCCGTAGGGAACTATGGCTACACCTTC.

This chain joins TRBV6-1 and TRBJ1-2; D gene unclear. Looked up from germline, CDR1 is MNHNS and CDR2 is SASEGT. The V end lost 5 bases, the J end lost 2 bases, and 15 bases lay between the germline ends. The CDR3 is 15 residues long. The chain's CDR3 is CASSRRDGVNYGYTF. CDR3 nucleotides: TGTGCCAGCAGTCGCCGGGATGGGGTAAACTATGGCTACACCTTC.

V is TRBV2 and J is TRBJ2-1, with 7 nucleotides matching TRBD1. Germline loops: CDR1 SNHLY, CDR2 FYNNEI. The CDR3 loop spans 17 amino acids. With 0 bases clipped from V and 7 bases from J, the junction kept 12 bases outside the gene matches. The CDR3 DNA reads as TGTGCCAGCAGTGAAGCGGCACAGGGGCGAGTATGGAATGAGCAGTTCTTC. Translated: CASSEAAQGRVWNEQFF.

This chain links TRBV4-2 with TRBJ2-3; D uncertain. Deletions cut 1 base from V and 3 bases from J, with 8 bases between. CDR1 is LGHNA, CDR2 YNFKEQ, per germline. The CDR3 length is 14 residues. CDR3 protein: CASSQAVGTDTQYF. CDR3 in DNA: TGTGCCAGCAGCCAAGCGGTCGGGACAGATACGCAGTATTTT.

The chain links TRBV12-5 to TRBJ2-7, with 7 bases fitting TRBD1. V lost 4 bases to trimming and J lost 2 bases; unmatched junction nucleotides: 17. The CDR3 extends over 18 amino acids. Germline-derived CDR1 and CDR2 are LGHNT and FRNRAP. The CDR3 loop is CASGSINRGLNFTYEQYF. The DNA for the CDR3 is TGTGCTAGTGGTTCGATAAACAGGGGCCTAAATTTCACCTACGAGCAGTACTTC.

The chain has TRBV19 and TRBJ1-5; D unclear. The V and J ends lost 0 bases and 4 bases respectively, with 10 bases between them. The CDR3 loop spans 15 amino acids. Germline V gives CDR1 LNHDA, CDR2 SQIVND (reference sequence). DNA of the CDR3: TGTGCCAGTAGTATAGACAATTCCAGAAATCAGCCCCAGCATTTT. Translating it yields CASSIDNSRNQPQHF.

CDR3: CASSLVETPHEQFF. The CDR3 DNA reads as TGTGCCAGCAGCTTGGTCGAGACTCCCCATGAGCAGTTCTTC. The gene calls are TRBV5-6 and TRBJ2-1; D is undetermined. The V gene lost 0 bases and the J gene lost 8 bases, with 12 bases spanning the gap. This CDR3 has 14 residues. CDR1 is SGHDT, CDR2 YYEEEE, per germline. Variable domain in full (rest from reference TRBV5-6 and TRBJ2-1): DAGVTQSPTHLIKTRGQQVTLRCSPKSGHDTVSWYQQALGQGPQFIFQYYEEEERQRGNFPDRFSGHQFPNYSSELNVNALLLGDSALYLCASSLVETPHEQFFGPGTRLTVL.

The CDR3 DNA is TGTGCTAGTGGTTGGGGGCTAGCGGGAGTGGGAGATACGCAGTATTTT. This sequence encodes CASGWGLAGVGDTQYF. V is TRBV12-5 and J is TRBJ2-3, with 10 bases fitting TRBD2. CDR1 and CDR2 from the germline V gene are LGHNT and FRNRAP. The CDR3 spans 16 residues. With V trimmed by 4 bases and J by 5 bases, 9 bases remained unmatched.

This clone was seen only once. The chain uses TRBV19 and TRBJ1-5; TRBD1 agrees at 10 bases. Germline loops: CDR1 LNHDA, CDR2 SQIVND (reference sequence). The J segment lost 7 bases and the V segment lost 3 bases, leaving 3 bases of the junction unmatched. The CDR3 length is 14 residues. DNA of the CDR3: TGTGCCAGTAGTATCGGACAGGGGGTCCAGCCCCAGCATTTT. It is translated as CASSIGQGVQPQHF.

The CDR3 nucleotides read TGCGCCAGCAGCCCCTCCCGGACTAGTAACACCGGGGAGCTGTTTTTT. Translated, it gives CASSPSRTSNTGELFF. This chain links TRBV4-1 with TRBJ2-2, with 7 bases identical to TRBD2. Germline trimming cut 4 bases from V and 2 bases from J; bases unmatched to any gene: 7. The length of the CDR3 is 16 residues. Germline loops: CDR1 MGHRA, CDR2 YSYEKL.

The V call is TRBV7-2, the J call TRBJ1-2; 7 bases match TRBD1. CDR3 length equals 14 residues. The V and J ends lost 5 bases and 8 bases, in that order; junction bases with no gene match: 11. Germline CDR1 and CDR2: SGHTA and FQGNSA. The CDR3 loop is CASSPGQFSYGYTF. As DNA, the CDR3 is TGTGCCAGCAGCCCGGGACAGTTCAGCTACGGCTACACCTTC.

V gene TRBV7-9 combines with J gene TRBJ2-5; 9 bases map to TRBD2. V lost 4 bases and J lost 2; bases outside the gene matches: 2. Germline V gene lookup returns CDR1 SEHNR and CDR2 FQNEAQ (reference sequence). The CDR3 covers 14 residues. DNA for the CDR3: TGTGCCAGCAGCTCAGCGGGGGGTCAAGAGACCCAGTACTTC. Its protein is CASSSAGGQETQYF.

For this clone: Other DNA sequences in the sample encode the same CDR3. The chain links TRBV7-2 to TRBJ2-3; TRBD2 aligns across 14 bases. V shed 0 bases and J 4 bases; nucleotides not matched to a gene: 0. The length of the CDR3 is 16 residues. In germline, CDR1 is SGHTA, CDR2 FQGNSA. CDR3 in amino acids: CASSLAGLAGADTQYF. DNA of the CDR3: TGTGCCAGCAGCTTAGCGGGACTAGCGGGAGCAGATACGCAGTATTTT.

V gene TRBV10-3 combines with J gene TRBJ2-6, with D maybe TRBD1 (5 bases). Germline CDR1 ENHRY, CDR2 SYGVKD. The V gene lost 5 bases and the J gene lost 0 bases, with 8 bases spanning the gap. This CDR3 region has 15 residues. CDR3 in amino acids: CAISPGLSGANVLTF. The CDR3 DNA follows: TGTGCCATCAGTCCAGGGCTCTCTGGGGCCAACGTCCTGACTTTC.

This sequence joins TRBV7-2 and TRBJ1-1; 7 bases are a match to TRBD1. The CDR3 spans 14 residues. V was clipped by 5 bases and J by 4 bases; unmatched bases: 7. Looked up from germline, CDR1 is SGHTA and CDR2 is FQGNSA. The DNA for the CDR3 is TGTGCCAGCAGCCCTACAGGGGTGTTCACTGAAGCTTTCTTT. The encoded protein is CASSPTGVFTEAFF.

This rearrangement joins TRBV27 to TRBJ2-2; the match to TRBD2 covers 9 bases. This CDR3 is 14 amino acids long. Germline V gene data show CDR1 as MNHEY and CDR2 as SMNVEV (reference sequence). Trimming cost V 5 bases and J 7 bases; bases outside gene matches: 5. The CDR3 loop is CASSRTSAIGELFF. The DNA of the CDR3 is TGTGCCAGCAGTCGGACTAGCGCTATCGGGGAGCTGTTTTTT.

This chain connects TRBV15 to TRBJ2-3, with D possibly TRBD1 on 5 matching bases. Between the trimmed V and J ends, which lost 1 base and 7 bases, there was a span of 6 bases. Per germline, CDR1 LNHNV and CDR2 YYDKDF (reference sequence). The CDR3 totals 12 residues. CDR3 coding DNA: TGTGCCACCAGCAGAGGACAGAATACGCAGTATTTT. It is translated as CATSRGQNTQYF. The full variable domain, rest sourced from reference TRBV15 and TRBJ2-3, is DAMVIQNPRYQVTQFGKPVTLSCSQTLNHNVMYWYQQKSSQAPKLLFHYYDKDFNNEADTPDNFQSRRPNTSFCFLDIRSPGLGDTAMYLCATSRGQNTQYFGPGTRLTVL.

The chain couples TRBV28 to TRBJ1-6; possible D gene TRBD1, 5 bases. This CDR3 spans 15 amino acids. The ends were cut back, 7 bases at V and 9 bases at J, with 19 bases in the middle. CDR1 and CDR2 (germline): MDHEN, SYDVKM. In DNA, the CDR3 is TGTGCCAGCACCTCCCAGGCGGGGCGAGGTTCACCCCTCCACTTT. Amino acids: CASTSQAGRGSPLHF.